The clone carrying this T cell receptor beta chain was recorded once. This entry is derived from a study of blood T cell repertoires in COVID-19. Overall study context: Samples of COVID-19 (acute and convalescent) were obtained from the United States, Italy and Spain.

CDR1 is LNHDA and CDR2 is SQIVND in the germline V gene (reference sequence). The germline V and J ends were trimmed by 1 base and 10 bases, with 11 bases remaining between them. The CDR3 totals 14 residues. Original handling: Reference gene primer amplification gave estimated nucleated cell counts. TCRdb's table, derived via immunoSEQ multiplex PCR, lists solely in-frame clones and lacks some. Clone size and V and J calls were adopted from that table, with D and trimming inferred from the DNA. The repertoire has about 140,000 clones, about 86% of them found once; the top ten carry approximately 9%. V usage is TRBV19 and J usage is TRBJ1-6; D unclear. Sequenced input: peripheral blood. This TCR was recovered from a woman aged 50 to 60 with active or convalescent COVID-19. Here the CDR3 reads CASSIGALGSPLHF. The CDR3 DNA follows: TGTGCCAGTAGTATAGGGGCACTTGGGTCACCCCTCCACTTT.